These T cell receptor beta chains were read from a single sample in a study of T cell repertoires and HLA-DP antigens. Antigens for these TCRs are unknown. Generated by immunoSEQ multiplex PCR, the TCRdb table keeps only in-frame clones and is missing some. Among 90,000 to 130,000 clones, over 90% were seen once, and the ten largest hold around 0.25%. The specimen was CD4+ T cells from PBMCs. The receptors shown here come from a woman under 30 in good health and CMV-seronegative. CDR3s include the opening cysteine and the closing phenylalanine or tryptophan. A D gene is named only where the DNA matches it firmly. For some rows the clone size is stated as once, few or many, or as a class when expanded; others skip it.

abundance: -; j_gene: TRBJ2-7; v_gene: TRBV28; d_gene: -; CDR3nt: TGTGCCAGCAGGAAAATGCAGGGCCCGAGTTACGAGCAGTACTTC; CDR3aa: CASRKMQGPSYEQYF
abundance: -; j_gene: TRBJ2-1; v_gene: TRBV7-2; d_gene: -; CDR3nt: TGTGCCAGCAGTCTACAACCCGGACAGTACAATGAGCAGTTCTTC; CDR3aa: CASSLQPGQYNEQFF
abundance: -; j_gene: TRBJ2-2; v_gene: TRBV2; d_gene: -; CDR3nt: TGTGCCAGCAGTGAAACGGCAGGGAACACCGGGGAGCTGTTTTTT; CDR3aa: CASSETAGNTGELFF
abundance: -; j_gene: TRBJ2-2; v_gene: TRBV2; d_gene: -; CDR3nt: TGTGCCAGCAGTGGAAACACCGGGGAGCTGTTTTTT; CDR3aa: CASSGNTGELFF
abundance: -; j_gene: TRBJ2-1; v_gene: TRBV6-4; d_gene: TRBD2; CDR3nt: TGTGCCAGCAGTGACTCGAGTCTGGGACTAGCGGGAGACCGATTCTTC; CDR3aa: CASSDSSLGLAGDRFF
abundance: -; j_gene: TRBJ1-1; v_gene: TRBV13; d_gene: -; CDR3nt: TGTGCCAGCAGCTTAGACAACCTGATGAACACTGAAGCTTTCTTT; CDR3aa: CASSLDNLMNTEAFF
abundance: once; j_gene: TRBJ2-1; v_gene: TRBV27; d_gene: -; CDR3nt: TGTGCCAGCCAGTTTACCGGCAGGGGATTCAACAATGAGCAGTTCTTC; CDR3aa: CASQFTGRGFNNEQFF
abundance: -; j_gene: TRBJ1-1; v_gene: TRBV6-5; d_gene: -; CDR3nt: TGTGCCAGCAGTTACGGCCGGGGGGCGATGAACACTGAAGCTTTCTTT; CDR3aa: CASSYGRGAMNTEAFF
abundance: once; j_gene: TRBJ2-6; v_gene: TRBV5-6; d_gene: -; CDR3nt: TGTGCCAGCAGCACCAGAAAGACTGGGGCCAACGTCCTGACTTTC; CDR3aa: CASSTRKTGANVLTF
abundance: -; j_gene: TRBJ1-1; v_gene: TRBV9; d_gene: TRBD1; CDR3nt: TGTGCCAGCAGCGTAGTAAGGGACAGGGGGCATAACACTGAAGCTTTCTTT; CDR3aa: CASSVVRDRGHNTEAFF
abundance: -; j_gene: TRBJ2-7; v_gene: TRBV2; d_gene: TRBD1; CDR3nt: TGTGCCAGTGGTTGGGGACAGGGTTATTACGAGCAGTACTTC; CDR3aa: CASGWGQGYYEQYF
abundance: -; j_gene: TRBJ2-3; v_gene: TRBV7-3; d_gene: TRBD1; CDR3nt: TGTGCCAGCAGCTTCAAAGACAGGGGGCGCGGGGGAGATACGCAGTATTTT; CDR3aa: CASSFKDRGRGGDTQYF
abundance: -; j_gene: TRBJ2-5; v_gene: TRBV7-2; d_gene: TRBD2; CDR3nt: TGTGCCAGCAGCTTTGGCGGGGGTAGGGAGACCCAGTACTTC; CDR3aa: CASSFGGGRETQYF
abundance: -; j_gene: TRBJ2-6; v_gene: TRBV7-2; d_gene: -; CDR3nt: TGTGCCAGCAGCTTCAGCTCCTCTGGGGCCAACGTCCTGACTTTC; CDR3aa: CASSFSSSGANVLTF
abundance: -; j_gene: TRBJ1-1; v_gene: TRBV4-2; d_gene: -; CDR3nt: TGTGCCAGCAGCCAAGCACGGGGAGTGGAGAACACTGAAGCTTTCTTT; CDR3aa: CASSQARGVENTEAFF
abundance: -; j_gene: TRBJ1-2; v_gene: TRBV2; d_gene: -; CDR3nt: TGTGCCAGCAGTCCCGGTCGAGGCTACACCTTC; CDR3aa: CASSPGRGYTF
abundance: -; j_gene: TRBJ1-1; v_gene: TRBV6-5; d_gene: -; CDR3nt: TGTGCCAGCAGTTCTCAGGGTCTTTGGACTGAAGCTTTCTTT; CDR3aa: CASSSQGLWTEAFF
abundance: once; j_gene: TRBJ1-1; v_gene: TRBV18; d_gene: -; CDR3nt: TGTGCCAGCTCACCACAACAATGGGGTTTTGATCACACTGAAGCTTTCTTT; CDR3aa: CASSPQQWGFDHTEAFF
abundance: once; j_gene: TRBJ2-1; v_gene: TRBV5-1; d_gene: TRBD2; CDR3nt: TGCGCCAGCAGCTTGGTTGCGGGAGGACACAATGAGCAGTTCTTC; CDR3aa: CASSLVAGGHNEQFF
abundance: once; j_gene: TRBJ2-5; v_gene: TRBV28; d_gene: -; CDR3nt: TGTGCCAGCAGTTTAGTAAAAGAGACCCAGTACTTC; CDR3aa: CASSLVKETQYF
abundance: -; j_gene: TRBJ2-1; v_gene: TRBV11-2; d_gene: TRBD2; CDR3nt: TGTGCCAGCATCATCGGGACTAGCGACTACAATGAGCAGTTCTTC; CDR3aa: CASIIGTSDYNEQFF
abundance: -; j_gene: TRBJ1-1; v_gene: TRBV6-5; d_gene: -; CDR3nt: TGTGCCAGCTGGGCAAGGGGTCGAGACACTGAAGCTTTCTTT; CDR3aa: CASWARGRDTEAFF
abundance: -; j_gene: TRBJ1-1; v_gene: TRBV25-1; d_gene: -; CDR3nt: TGTGCCAGCAGTCGACAGGCGAACACTGAAGCTTTCTTT; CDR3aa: CASSRQANTEAFF
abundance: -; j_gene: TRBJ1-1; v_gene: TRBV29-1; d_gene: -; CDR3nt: TGCAGCGCCGGCGAGGGGGGCGGCACTGAAGCTTTCTTT; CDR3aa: CSAGEGGGTEAFF
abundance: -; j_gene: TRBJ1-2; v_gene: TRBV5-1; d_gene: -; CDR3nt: TGCGCCAGCAAGTCGACGGACAATACTAACTATGGCTACACCTTC; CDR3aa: CASKSTDNTNYGYTF
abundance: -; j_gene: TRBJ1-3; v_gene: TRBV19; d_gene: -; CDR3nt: TGTGCCAGTAGTATCCGACAGGCTGGAAACACCATATATTTT; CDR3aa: CASSIRQAGNTIYF
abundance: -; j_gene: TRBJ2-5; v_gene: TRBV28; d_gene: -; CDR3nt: TGTGCCAGCAGGTCCGGGAACCAAGAGACCCAGTACTTC; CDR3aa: CASRSGNQETQYF
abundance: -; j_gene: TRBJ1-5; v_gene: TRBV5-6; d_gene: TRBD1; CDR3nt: TGTGCCAGCAGTATACAGGGGGAATATAGCAATCAGCCCCAGCATTTT; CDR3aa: CASSIQGEYSNQPQHF
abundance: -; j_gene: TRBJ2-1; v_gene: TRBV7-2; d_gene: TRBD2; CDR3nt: TGTGCCAGCAGCTCTCGTACTAGCGGGGCACGCCCCTACAATGAGCAGTTCTTC; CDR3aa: CASSSRTSGARPYNEQFF
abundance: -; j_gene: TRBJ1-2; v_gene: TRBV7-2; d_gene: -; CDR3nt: TGTGCCAGCAGCTTAATAAGTGGTCGTGGCTACACCTTC; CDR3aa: CASSLISGRGYTF
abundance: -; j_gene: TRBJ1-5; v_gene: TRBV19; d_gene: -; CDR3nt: TGTGCCAGTAGCCCCACGGGTAGCAATCAGCCCCAGCATTTT; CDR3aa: CASSPTGSNQPQHF
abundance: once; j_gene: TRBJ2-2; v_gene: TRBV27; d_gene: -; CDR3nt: TGTGCCAGCAGCTCCCTCCGAGTAAGCGGAGGGGGCGGGGAGCTGTTTTTT; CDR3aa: CASSSLRVSGGGGELFF
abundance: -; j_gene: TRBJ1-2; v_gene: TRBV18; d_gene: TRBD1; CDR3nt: TGTGCCAGCTCTCTCGGACAGGGGGCTAGAGGCTACACCTTC; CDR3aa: CASSLGQGARGYTF
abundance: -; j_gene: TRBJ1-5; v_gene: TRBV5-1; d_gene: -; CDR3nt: TGCGCCAGCAGCAACGGGCCCGATCAGCCCCAGCATTTT; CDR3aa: CASSNGPDQPQHF
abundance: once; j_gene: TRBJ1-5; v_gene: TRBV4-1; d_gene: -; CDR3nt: TGCGCCAGCAGCCAAGTGTGGGACCGTAGTCAGCCCCAGCATTTT; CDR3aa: CASSQVWDRSQPQHF
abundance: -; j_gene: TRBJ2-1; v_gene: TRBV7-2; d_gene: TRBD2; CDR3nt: TGTGCCAGCAGCTTAAGACAGCGGGGATACAATGAGCAGTTCTTC; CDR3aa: CASSLRQRGYNEQFF
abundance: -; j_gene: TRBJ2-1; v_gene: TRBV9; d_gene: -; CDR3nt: TGTGCCAGCAGCGTAGTGGGCAGCTATATCTACAATGAGCAGTTCTTC; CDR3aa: CASSVVGSYIYNEQFF
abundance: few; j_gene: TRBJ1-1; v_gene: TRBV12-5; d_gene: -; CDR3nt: TGTGCTAGTGGTTTGGTACTTCACCGGGGGTTTGAAGCTTTCTTT; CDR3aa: CASGLVLHRGFEAFF
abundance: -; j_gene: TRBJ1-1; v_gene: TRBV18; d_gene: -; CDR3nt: TGTGCCAGCTCAACAACGGACAGGAACACTGAAGCTTTCTTT; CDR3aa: CASSTTDRNTEAFF
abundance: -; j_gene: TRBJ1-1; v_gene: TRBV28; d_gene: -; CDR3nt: TGTGCCACCGATGGGGGCGGAAACACTGAAGCTTTCTTT; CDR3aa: CATDGGGNTEAFF
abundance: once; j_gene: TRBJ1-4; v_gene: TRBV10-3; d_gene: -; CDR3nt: TGTGCCATCAGTGAACGGGGAGGGAATGAAAAACTGTTTTTT; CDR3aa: CAISERGGNEKLFF
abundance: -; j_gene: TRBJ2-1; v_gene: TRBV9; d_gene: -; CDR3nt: TGTGCCAGCAGCGCCGACTATAAAGGGCAGTTCTTC; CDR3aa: CASSADYKGQFF
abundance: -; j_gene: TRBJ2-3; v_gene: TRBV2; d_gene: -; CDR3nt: TGTGCCAGCAGCGTGGGACAAACGGCACCAGATACGCAGTATTTT; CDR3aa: CASSVGQTAPDTQYF
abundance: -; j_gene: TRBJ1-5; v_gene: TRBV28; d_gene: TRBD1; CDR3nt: TGTGCCAGCCGAACAGGGGGCGCGAATCAGCCCCAGCATTTT; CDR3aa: CASRTGGANQPQHF
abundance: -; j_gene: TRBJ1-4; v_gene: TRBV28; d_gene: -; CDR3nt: TGTGCCAGCAGTTCCCAGGGTGAAAAACTGTTTTTT; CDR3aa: CASSSQGEKLFF
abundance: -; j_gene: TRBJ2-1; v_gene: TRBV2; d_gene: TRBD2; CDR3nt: TGTGCCAGCAGTGGGCCGGGACTAGCGGGAGGGTACAATGAGCAGTTCTTC; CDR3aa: CASSGPGLAGGYNEQFF
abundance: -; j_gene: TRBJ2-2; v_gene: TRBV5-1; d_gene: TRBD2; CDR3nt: TGCGCCAGCACCTTCATAGCGGGAGTGAGCACCGGGGAGCTGTTTTTT; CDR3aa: CASTFIAGVSTGELFF
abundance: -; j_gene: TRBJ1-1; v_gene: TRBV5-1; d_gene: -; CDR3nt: TGCGCCAGCAGCTTGGGAGGCACGAACACTGAAGCTTTCTTT; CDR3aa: CASSLGGTNTEAFF
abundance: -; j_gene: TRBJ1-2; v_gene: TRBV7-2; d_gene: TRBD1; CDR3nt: TGTGCCAGCACCCAGGGGGGGGTTAGGAAAGGCTACACCTTC; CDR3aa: CASTQGGVRKGYTF
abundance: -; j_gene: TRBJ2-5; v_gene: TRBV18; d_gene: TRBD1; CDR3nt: TGTGCCAGCTCACCACTTGGACAGGGAAGGGAGACCCAGTACTTC; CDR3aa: CASSPLGQGRETQYF
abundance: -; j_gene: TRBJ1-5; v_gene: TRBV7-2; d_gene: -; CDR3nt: TGTGCCAGCAGCTTAGGTCCGGGCCGGGGCCCATCCAATCAGCCCCAGCATTTT; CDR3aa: CASSLGPGRGPSNQPQHF
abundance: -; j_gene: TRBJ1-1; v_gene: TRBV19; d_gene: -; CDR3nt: TGTGCCAGTACCTTACCCGGGGGGAACACTGAAGCTTTCTTT; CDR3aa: CASTLPGGNTEAFF
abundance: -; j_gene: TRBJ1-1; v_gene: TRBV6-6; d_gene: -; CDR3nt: TGTGCCAGCAGAGTCCGGGCGAACACTGAAGCTTTCTTT; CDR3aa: CASRVRANTEAFF